These 27 T cell receptor beta chains originate from one sample sequenced in a study of CD8 T cells in Susac syndrome. With random hexamers, about 0.45 to 1 ug RNA was reverse transcribed. Using its own MiXCR run on the immunoSEQ multiplex PCR reads, TCRdb lists one record per CDR3 protein. The data hold about 120,000 distinct CDR3 sequences, with roughly 93% observed a single time. The sequenced sample was CD4+ T cells from PBMCs. These receptor sequences come from a human donor with multiple sclerosis.

V gene TRBV7-9 combines with J gene TRBJ1-5, with D tentatively TRBD1 (6 bases). The CDR3 has 12 amino acids. V lost 4 bases and J lost 6, with 7 bases in between. The germline gives CDR1 SEHNR, CDR2 FQNEAQ (reference sequence). The DNA of the CDR3 is TGTGCCAGCAGCTCAGGGGTTCAGCCCCAGCATTTT. Encoded protein: CASSSGVQPQHF.

V is TRBV20-1 and J is TRBJ2-7; D is perhaps TRBD1 (5 bases). The V and J ends lost 4 bases and 5 bases respectively, with 12 bases between them. CDR1 is DFQATT and CDR2 is SNEGSKA in the germline V gene (reference sequence). The CDR3 has 12 residues. The CDR3, as DNA: TGCAGTGCTACCCAGGGAAGGGACGAGCAGTACTTC. The encoded protein is CSATQGRDEQYF.

The V call is TRBV28, the J call TRBJ1-4; D is unclear. CDR3 length equals 11 residues. Germline lookup yields CDR1 MDHEN and CDR2 SYDVKM. Trimming removed 6 bases at V and 5 bases at J, with 4 bases between. DNA of the CDR3: TGTGCCAGCAGGGAGAATGAAAAACTGTTTTTT. As protein: CASRENEKLFF.

The chain links TRBV6-1 to TRBJ2-7; 7 bases fit TRBD2. Trimming at V came to 6 bases and at J to 3 bases, leaving 8 bases not matched to a gene. Germline V gene lookup returns CDR1 MNHNS and CDR2 SASEGT. There are 14 residues in the CDR3. CDR3 bases: TGTGCCAGCAGAGGTCTCGGGACTATCTACGAGCAGTACTTC. This translates into CASRGLGTIYEQYF.

J is TRBJ2-7 and V is TRBV11-3; D is perhaps TRBD1 (5 bases). The germline V gene has CDR1 SGHNT and CDR2 YENEEA. The V and J ends lost 6 bases and 6 bases respectively, with 21 bases between them. The CDR3 length is 15 residues. The CDR3 nucleotides read TGTGCCAGCAGACCCTCTATCAGGGTCTTCTCCGAGCAGTACTTC. Amino acid sequence: CASRPSIRVFSEQYF.

The chain is built from TRBV7-7 and TRBJ2-7; TRBD1 matches 10 bases. CDR1 is SSHAT and CDR2 is FNYEAQ in the germline V gene (reference sequence). Trimming cost V 5 bases and J 8 bases; bases outside gene matches: 3. CDR3 length: 12 residues. CDR3 in amino acids: CASSPTGGQQYF. The CDR3 DNA follows: TGTGCCAGCAGCCCGACAGGGGGCCAGCAGTACTTC.

This chain links TRBV3-1 with TRBJ1-5; D is unclear. The CDR3 loop spans 15 amino acids. The germline V gene encodes CDR1 LGHDT and CDR2 YNNKEL (reference sequence). Trimming pared 4 bases from V and 7 bases from J, leaving 17 bases between. CDR3 protein: CASSPMRGSGQPQHF. The CDR3 region has the DNA TGTGCCAGCAGCCCCATGCGGGGATCGGGACAGCCCCAGCATTTT.

The V and J genes are TRBV18 and TRBJ1-1; weak D call: TRBD1 (5 bases). Germline V gene lookup returns CDR1 KGHSH and CDR2 LQKENI. CDR3 length: 15 residues. Trimming left V 3 bases short and J 4 bases short, with 15 bases between. This CDR3 is CASSPGPGLGTEAFF. The CDR3 region has the DNA TGTGCCAGCTCACCGGGCCCAGGGCTCGGCACTGAAGCTTTCTTT.

This clonotype appeared a single time. The J gene is TRBJ1-5, the V gene TRBV4-2; D perhaps matches TRBD1 (6 bases). Germline CDR1 reads LGHNA; CDR2 reads YNFKEQ. The CDR3 loop spans 18 amino acids. Trimming removed 0 bases from V and 1 base from J, with 16 bases in between. CDR3 sequence reads: CASSQDSGVSSSNQPQHF. The CDR3 nucleotides are TGTGCCAGCAGCCAAGATTCAGGGGTCTCCTCAAGCAATCAGCCCCAGCATTTT.

The chain joins TRBV11-3 to TRBJ1-4; no definite D call. The CDR3 loop spans 14 amino acids. Trimming cost V 10 bases and J 7 bases, with 19 bases left between them. CDR1 is SGHNT and CDR2 is YENEEA in the germline V gene. CDR3 sequence reads: CATRGPQDTEKLFF. The CDR3 region has the DNA TGTGCCACCCGCGGGCCACAAGATACTGAAAAACTGTTTTTT.

This clonotype was detected only once. The chain carries TRBV10-3 and TRBJ2-7; 10 nucleotides align to TRBD1. Germline CDR1 ENHRY, CDR2 SYGVKD. Trimming took 11 bases from V and 2 from J; bases not matched to a gene: 6. CDR3 size: 13 residues. The CDR3 protein is CAVAGTGAYEQYF. The CDR3 bases are TGTGCCGTCGCCGGGACAGGGGCCTACGAGCAGTACTTC.

This clonotype was seen once. The chain combines TRBV29-1 with TRBJ2-7, with D hard to call. The CDR3 extends over 12 amino acids. Trimming removed 4 bases from V and 1 base from J, with 8 bases in between. The germline CDR1 and CDR2 sequences are SQVTM and ANQGSEA. The CDR3 coding sequence is TGCAGCGTTGGTCCTGATTCCTACGAGCAGTACTTC. Translated: CSVGPDSYEQYF.

This chain uses TRBV12-3 or TRBV12-4 with TRBJ1-5; D is uncertain. V shed 2 bases and J shed 2 bases, with 7 bases lying between them. The CDR3 length is 14 residues. DNA for the CDR3: TGTGCCAGCAGTTTACGGGCAGGCAATCAGCCCCAGCATTTT. Its translation is CASSLRAGNQPQHF.

The CDR3 DNA follows: TGTGCCTGGAGTCTCCGAAGTGGGCAGCCCCAGCATTTT. The encoded protein is CAWSLRSGQPQHF. The V gene is TRBV30, the J gene TRBJ1-5; D call uncertain. The germline V gene has CDR1 GTSNPN and CDR2 SVGIG (reference sequence). The V and J ends lost 2 bases and 7 bases respectively, with 12 bases between them. The CDR3 consists of 13 residues. Full variable domain (rest looked up from reference TRBV30 and TRBJ1-5): SQTIHQWPATLVQPVGSPLSLECTVEGTSNPNLYWYRQAAGRGLQLLFYSVGIGQISSEVPQNLSASRPQDRQFILSSKKLLLSDSGFYLCAWSLRSGQPQHFGDGTRLSIL.

V usage is TRBV7-9 and J usage is TRBJ2-7; 10 bases match TRBD1. The CDR3 totals 14 residues. J gave up 6 bases and V 6 bases, and 8 bases lay outside the gene matches. Germline-derived CDR1 and CDR2 are SEHNR and FQNEAQ (reference sequence). Written as DNA, the CDR3 is TGTGCCAGCAGGCTCGGGACAGGGGTTGCCGAGCAGTACTTC. Translation: CASRLGTGVAEQYF.

This clonotype was seen more than once but under ten times. This sequence joins TRBV18 and TRBJ2-7; no firm D call. The CDR3 spans 13 residues. Germline loops: CDR1 KGHSH, CDR2 LQKENI. V shed 3 bases and J shed 2 bases, with 8 bases lying between them. CDR3 sequence: CASSPSPTYEQYF. For the CDR3, the DNA is TGTGCCAGCTCACCCAGCCCTACCTACGAGCAGTACTTC.

The chain is built from TRBV3-1 and TRBJ1-1; D might be TRBD1 (5 bases). The ends were cut back, 2 bases at V and 6 bases at J, with 19 bases in the middle. The CDR3 sequence is 16 residues long. Germline CDR1 reads LGHDT; CDR2 reads YNNKEL (reference sequence). This CDR3 is CASSQPRQGRSAEAFF. CDR3 in DNA: TGTGCCAGCAGCCAACCCCGTCAGGGAAGGAGCGCTGAAGCTTTCTTT.

CDR3 sequence: CASSLTGWEGDIQYF. The CDR3 bases are TGCGCCAGCAGCTTGACAGGTTGGGAAGGGGACATTCAGTACTTC. The gene calls are TRBV5-1 and TRBJ2-4; possible D gene TRBD1, 5 bases. The CDR3 covers 15 residues. Germline V gene lookup returns CDR1 SGHRS and CDR2 YFSETQ. Trimming cost V 1 base and J 8 bases, with 16 bases left between them. Using reference TRBV5-1 and TRBJ2-4 for the parts outside the CDR3, the full variable domain is KAGVTQTPRYLIKTRGQQVTLSCSPISGHRSVSWYQQTPGQGLQFLFEYFSETQRNKGNFPGRFSGRQFSNSRSEMNVSTLELGDSALYLCASSLTGWEGDIQYFGAGTRLSVL.

This CDR3 reads CASTPPGTQEAFF. The CDR3 region has the DNA TGTGCCAGCACCCCACCTGGGACACAGGAAGCTTTCTTT. V is TRBV5-4 and J is TRBJ1-1; D may be TRBD1 (6 bases). The CDR3 contains 13 residues. In germline, CDR1 is SGHNT, CDR2 YYREEE (reference sequence). The V and J ends lost 6 bases and 8 bases respectively, with 17 bases between them.

The chain uses TRBV10-3 and TRBJ1-2; D perhaps matches TRBD1 (6 bases). CDR3 length: 14 residues. The V and J ends lost 6 bases and 1 base respectively, with 12 bases between them. Germline assignment: CDR1 ENHRY and CDR2 SYGVKD. The CDR3 reads CAISLQGLNYGYTF. The CDR3 DNA follows: TGTGCCATCAGCTTACAGGGTCTTAACTATGGCTACACCTTC.

The chain links TRBV7-2 to TRBJ1-5; D gene uncertain. The CDR3 loop spans 13 amino acids. Germline lookup yields CDR1 SGHTA and CDR2 FQGNSA. Trimming pared 5 bases from V and 5 bases from J, leaving 10 bases between. As DNA, the CDR3 is TGTGCCAGCAGCCTTGGGGTGGATCAGCCCCAGCATTTT. It specifies CASSLGVDQPQHF. The full variable domain, with the rest looked up from reference TRBV7-2 and TRBJ1-5, is GAGVSQSPSNKVTEKGKDVELRCDPISGHTALYWYRQSLGQGLEFLIYFQGNSAPDKSGLPSDRFSAERTGGSVSTLTIQRTQQEDSAVYLCASSLGVDQPQHFGDGTRLSIL.

This chain joins TRBV28 and TRBJ1-1; D ambiguous. V lost 6 bases and J lost 9, with 14 bases in between. The CDR3 has 12 amino acids. Germline lookup yields CDR1 MDHEN and CDR2 SYDVKM. CDR3 in DNA: TGTGCCAGCAGCCGCTCGCTCGGACAAGCTTTCTTT. It yields the protein CASSRSLGQAFF.

The chain combines TRBV4-2 with TRBJ1-2, with no clear D. V was cut by 0 bases and J by 1 base, with 6 bases left in between. Per germline, CDR1 LGHNA and CDR2 YNFKEQ. The CDR3 has 14 amino acids. The CDR3 loop is CASSQDSSNYGYTF. CDR3 sequence (DNA): TGTGCCAGCAGCCAAGACTCGAGTAACTATGGCTACACCTTC.

The chain links TRBV5-1 to TRBJ1-1; no firm D call. V was cut by 4 bases and J by 5 bases, with 18 bases left in between. Germline V gene lookup returns CDR1 SGHRS and CDR2 YFSETQ. The CDR3 is 15 residues long. The DNA of the CDR3 is TGCGCCAGCAGCGAGCGGCCGGGGTTACGGACTGAAGCTTTCTTT. Encoded protein: CASSERPGLRTEAFF.

The chain recombines TRBV4-2 with TRBJ2-5; possible D gene TRBD2, 6 bases. The CDR3 is 14 amino acids. Trimming removed 5 bases from V and 5 bases from J, with 15 bases in between. CDR1 LGHNA and CDR2 YNFKEQ come from the germline V gene. The CDR3 protein is CASSTQGRGETQYF. The CDR3 DNA reads TGTGCCAGCAGCACCCAAGGTCGGGGGGAGACCCAGTACTTC.

The chain uses TRBV29-1 and TRBJ1-4, with D maybe TRBD1 (6 bases). CDR3 length: 13 amino acids. Per the germline V gene, CDR1 is SQVTM and CDR2 is ANQGSEA. V lost 3 bases and J lost 7, with 12 bases in between. CDR3 DNA sequence: TGCAGCGTTGAGGGGGCGATCGGTGAAAAACTGTTTTTT. Its translation: CSVEGAIGEKLFF.

The chain uses TRBV5-1 and TRBJ2-2; D is uncertain. CDR3 length equals 14 residues. Trimming left V 0 bases short and J 4 bases short, with 7 bases between. In germline, CDR1 is SGHRS, CDR2 YFSETQ. The CDR3 spells CASSLDPGTGELFF. In nucleotides, the CDR3 is TGCGCCAGCAGCTTGGATCCGGGCACCGGGGAGCTGTTTTTT. The full variable domain, in which reference TRBV5-1 and TRBJ2-2 provide the parts outside the CDR3, is KAGVTQTPRYLIKTRGQQVTLSCSPISGHRSVSWYQQTPGQGLQFLFEYFSETQRNKGNFPGRFSGRQFSNSRSEMNVSTLELGDSALYLCASSLDPGTGELFFGEGSRLTVL.